This T cell receptor beta chain comes out of a study of T cells in Graves' hyperthyroidism and ophthalmopathy. Findings and limits, study-wide: The blood repertoire included most of the expanded thyroid clonotypes above 0.001.

A lack of ophthalmopathy progression within 18 months defined stable Graves' hyperthyroidism. This clonotype was observed many times. The antigen is unknown. Amplification of TCR beta CDR3 regions used RNA as the template. The TCR CDR3 first-round RT-PCR relied on the HTBI primer set. In TCRdb, the multiplex PCR reads were re-called with MiXCR into one record per CDR3 protein. The table records 450,000 to 600,000 distinct CDR3 sequences, approximately 15% of them present only once. CDR1 is MDHEN, CDR2 SYDVKM, per germline. V lost 3 bases, J lost 10 bases, and 10 bases lay in between. The CDR3 loop spans 12 amino acids.

The source is a woman aged 35 to 49 with Graves' hyperthyroidism. The chain links TRBV28 to TRBJ2-1, with a weak D call TRBD2 (6 bases). Sequenced material: blood. The CDR3 DNA reads TGTGCCAGCAGTTTTGGGCGGGAAGAGCAGTTCTTC. Translated, it gives CASSFGREEQFF. Variable domain in full (rest from reference TRBV28 and TRBJ2-1): DVKVTQSSRYLVKRTGEKVFLECVQDMDHENMFWYRQDPGLGLRLIYFSYDVKMKEKGDIPEGYSVSREKKERFSLILESASTNQTSMYLCASSFGREEQFFGPGTRLTVL.